The TCR beta chain described here comes from a study of blood T cells in healthy people across ages. Study background: When template switching was applied, about one barcoded beta molecule was captured per two T cells.

The authors drew 7.5 to 10 milliliters of peripheral blood from each donor. Combining a sample-barcoded 5' primer with a J-beta primer mix, a second PCR ran for about 7 to 11 cycles. One entry per CDR3 protein results from TCRdb running MiXCR on the 5' RACE reads. The data contain roughly 900,000 distinct CDR3 sequences, about 30% of them singletons. The CDR3 length is 13 residues. Germline CDR1 reads DFQATT; CDR2 reads SNEGSKA (reference sequence). Points on this clonotype: One junction end disagrees with the germline gene, perhaps due to a read error.

The TCR was taken from a woman aged 80 or over in good health. Input material: blood. This rearrangement joins TRBV20-1 to TRBJ2-3; D is unclear. The CDR3 bases are TGCAGTGCTGGAGAAAGGAACGCAGATACGCAGTATTTT. Translated, it gives CSAGERNADTQYF.